The T cell receptor (beta chain) described here comes from a study of preoperative IRX-2 immunotherapy in early breast cancer (dated by TCRdb to the late 2010s). A distance of 7 bases separates the germline ends of V and J, which lose 0 bases and 0 bases respectively. CDR1 and CDR2 (SGHDN, FVKESK) derive from the germline V gene. The CDR3 goes from the cysteine to the phenylalanine over 15 residues. Here the CDR3 DNA is all that survives: 45 bases in frame from base 1. The library was obtained by the immunoSEQ multiplex PCR assay. Drawn from immuneACCESS, this table holds only the in-frame rearrangements with V and J called that TCRdb kept. Clones are partly lost; checked studies trace under half to an unresolved V gene and leave the rest unexplained. The sample yields roughly 25,000 clones; roughly nine tenths were counted once. The biggest ten clones account for 9% to 10% of the sample. This clone was counted once. Its cognate antigen has yet to be identified. Base qualities are not at hand, and no much larger clone is one base apart.

The treatment or condition label, read with the paper, signifies: preoperative locoregional IRX-2 cytokine immunotherapy. The samples were obtained from a phase Ib study that tested preoperative, locoregional IRX-2 cytokine immunotherapy designed to prime immune responses. Before surgery, IRX-2 was given to the donors, who were patients with early-stage breast cancer. Recombination joined TRBV14 with TRBJ2-3; the D gene cannot be named for sure. Sequenced material: tumor tissue, taken after IRX-2 immunotherapy. The origin of this receptor is a human donor with breast cancer. The CDR3 protein: CASSQDVRSTDTQYF. The nucleotide sequence is given as TGTGCCAGCAGCCAAGATGTTCGAAGCACAGATACGCAGTATTTT.